This passage covers 17 T cell receptor beta chains from one sample sequenced in a study of blood T cell repertoires in COVID-19. Produced via immunoSEQ multiplex PCR; TCRdb's table is partial and in-frame only. The sample comprises approximately 270,000 clones, 85% to 90% of which are singletons, and roughly 4% rests with the top ten. The sequencing sample was made of PBMCs or T cells enriched from blood (not recorded which). All receptors derive from a woman aged 25 to 39 with acute COVID-19.

The sample holds one count of this clone. At one end, the junction sequence differs from germline, possibly due to a read error. The CDR3 spells CASTLQGSSYNEQFF. The CDR3 region has the DNA TGTGCCAGCACTTTACAGGGGAGCTCCTACAATGAGCAGTTCTTC. V is TRBV27 and J is TRBJ2-1; 7 positions agree with TRBD1. The CDR3 totals 15 residues. Germline lookup yields CDR1 MNHEY and CDR2 SMNVEV (reference sequence).

The V and J genes are TRBV29-1 and TRBJ2-1, with D possibly being TRBD1 (5 bases). The CDR3 loop spans 18 amino acids. Per germline, CDR1 SQVTM and CDR2 ANQGSEA. Trimming stripped 0 bases from V and 0 bases from J, with 18 bases between. The CDR3 DNA reads as TGCAGCGTTGAAGATTCGCTCGCAGGACAATACTCCTACAATGAGCAGTTCTTC. Translated, it gives CSVEDSLAGQYSYNEQFF.

The DNA for the CDR3 is TGTGCCTGGGCCCCTGGACAGCAAGAGACCCAGTACTTC. Residues: CAWAPGQQETQYF. The rearrangement joins TRBV30 to TRBJ2-5; a weak D match, TRBD1 (6 bases). Trimming shortened V by 5 bases and J by 2 bases, and 12 bases separated the two germline ends. The germline gives CDR1 GTSNPN, CDR2 SVGIG (reference sequence). The CDR3 contains 13 residues.

V and J are TRBV4-2 and TRBJ1-4; 7 nucleotides agree with TRBD1. The trim removed 2 bases at V and 4 bases at J, leaving 4 bases unmatched. CDR3 length: 15 amino acids. Germline-derived CDR1 and CDR2 are LGHNA and YNFKEQ. This CDR3 is CASSQPQGFNEKLFF. CDR3 coding DNA: TGTGCCAGCAGCCAACCACAGGGGTTTAATGAAAAACTGTTTTTT.

A single count supports this clone. V usage is TRBV19 and J usage is TRBJ2-1; D possibly corresponds to TRBD1 (5 bases). From germline, CDR1 is LNHDA and CDR2 SQIVND (reference sequence). V was shortened by 3 bases and J by 0 bases, with 9 bases between the two germline ends. This CDR3 contains 15 residues. The CDR3 loop is CASSMGRSSYNEQFF. CDR3 sequence (DNA): TGTGCCAGTAGTATGGGGCGGAGCTCCTACAATGAGCAGTTCTTC. Based on the CDR3 plus reference TRBV19 and TRBJ2-1, the full variable domain is DGGITQSPKYLFRKEGQNVTLSCEQNLNHDAMYWYRQDPGQGLRLIYYSQIVNDFQKGDIAEGYSVSREKKESFPLTVTSAQKNPTAFYLCASSMGRSSYNEQFFGPGTRLTVL.

To note about this clone: The germline gene is not matched at one end of the junction; a read error may be the cause. V is TRBV7-2 and J is TRBJ1-5; perhaps TRBD1 as D (5 bases). The CDR3 spans 11 residues. The V gene's germline CDR1 is SGHTA and CDR2 FQGNSA. CDR3 protein: CASGMGGILDF. The CDR3 DNA is TGTGCCAGCGGCATGGGGGGAATACTTGACTTT.

This chain uses TRBV4-1 with TRBJ1-1; 8 nucleotides agree with TRBD1. Trimming took 2 bases from V and 1 from J; bases not matched to a gene: 3. The V gene's germline CDR1 is MGHRA and CDR2 YSYEKL. The CDR3 contains 15 residues. The CDR3 bases are TGCGCCAGCAGCCAAAAACAGGGGGGGAACACTGAAGCTTTCTTT. Its translation: CASSQKQGGNTEAFF.

This chain connects TRBV9 to TRBJ2-1, with 12 bases that match TRBD2. Germline CDR1 reads SGDLS; CDR2 reads YYNGEE. The CDR3 sequence is 18 residues long. The V segment lost 0 bases and the J segment 4 bases; nucleotides outside the gene matches: 8. The CDR3 DNA is TGTGCCAGCAGCGTAGCAGGGGTTGGGACTAGCGGGTACAATGAGCAGTTCTTC. Translation gives CASSVAGVGTSGYNEQFF.

V usage is TRBV10-3 and J usage is TRBJ1-5, with 10 bases identical to TRBD1. Germline values: CDR1 ENHRY, CDR2 SYGVKD. J gave up 5 bases and V 4 bases, and 8 bases lay outside the gene matches. CDR3 length: 16 amino acids. The CDR3 DNA sequence: TGTGCCATCAGTGCCTCGGGACAGGGGTCCGATCAGCCCCAGCATTTT. Encoded protein: CAISASGQGSDQPQHF.

The J gene is TRBJ2-4, the V gene TRBV11-2; a weak D match, TRBD1 (5 bases). The CDR3 length is 14 residues. Trimming stripped 8 bases from V and 5 bases from J, with 16 bases between. From germline, CDR1 is SGHAT and CDR2 FQNNGV. The CDR3 DNA is TGTGCCAGCTCAAGGGGCTCAGGAGAAAACATTCAGTACTTC. Translating gives CASSRGSGENIQYF.

DNA for the CDR3: TGTGCCAGCAGCCCCCGGGACAGGGGCCCCAATGAGCAGTTCTTC. Protein: CASSPRDRGPNEQFF. The chain uses TRBV14 and TRBJ2-1; TRBD1 agrees at 10 bases. V shed 4 bases, J shed 6 bases, and the junction held 6 bases outside the gene matches. The CDR3 contains 15 residues. The germline V gene has CDR1 SGHDN and CDR2 FVKESK.

This clone showed up just once. The chain has TRBV6-6 and TRBJ2-7; 9 bases align to TRBD1. V dropped 5 bases and J dropped 3; count of bases not matched to a gene: 8. From germline, CDR1 is MNHNY and CDR2 SVGAGI (reference sequence). This CDR3 comprises 15 residues. The CDR3 DNA follows: TGTGCCAGCAGTACCGCAGGACAGGGGATCTACGAGCAGTACTTC. It specifies CASSTAGQGIYEQYF.

The rearrangement links TRBV28 to TRBJ1-5; unclear D gene. The CDR3 length is 15 residues. Trimming cost V 5 bases and J 1 base, with 12 bases left between them. The V gene's germline CDR1 is MDHEN and CDR2 SYDVKM. CDR3 nucleotide sequence: TGTGCCAGCAGTCCCCGAGGGCCGAGCAATCAGCCCCAGCATTTT. This sequence encodes CASSPRGPSNQPQHF.

This clone was picked up a small number of times. The chain carries TRBV6-2 or TRBV6-3 and TRBJ2-1; perhaps TRBD2 as D (5 bases). Germline values: CDR1 MNHEY, CDR2 SVGEGT. CDR3 length equals 13 residues. Trimming shortened V by 6 bases and J by 6 bases, and 12 bases separated the two germline ends. CDR3 nucleotide sequence: TGTGCCAGCAGCGAAACTAGGGCCAATGAGCAGTTCTTC. It translates to CASSETRANEQFF.

The chain is built from TRBV7-3 and TRBJ1-1; 8 positions agree with TRBD1. The trim removed 2 bases at V and 4 bases at J, leaving 9 bases unmatched. Germline V gene lookup returns CDR1 SGHTA and CDR2 FQGTGA. This CDR3 contains 16 residues. This chain's CDR3 is CASSLQGARFGTEAFF. In DNA, the CDR3 is TGTGCCAGCAGCTTACAGGGGGCTCGGTTCGGCACTGAAGCTTTCTTT.

The chain uses TRBV27 and TRBJ1-1; D unresolved. The CDR3 length is 15 residues. Germline V lookup: CDR1 MNHEY, CDR2 SMNVEV (reference sequence). V lost 3 bases and J 4 bases, leaving 15 bases between the germline ends. DNA of the CDR3: TGTGCCAGCAGTTTCAATCAGGCGACGAGCACTGAAGCTTTCTTT. This codes for CASSFNQATSTEAFF.

The chain uses TRBV9 and TRBJ2-2, with D hard to call. Germline V gene lookup returns CDR1 SGDLS and CDR2 YYNGEE. The CDR3 totals 19 residues. Between the trimmed V and J ends, which lost 4 bases and 2 bases, there was a span of 24 bases. The CDR3 DNA reads as TGTGCCAGCAGCCCGCCACTACGGTTTTCTTTTCGTAACACCGGGGAGCTGTTTTTT. This sequence encodes CASSPPLRFSFRNTGELFF.